The next 25 T cell receptor beta chains were all read from a single sample in a study of cytomegalovirus exposure and HLA in healthy donors. The PCR contained 60 Vbeta and 13 Jbeta primers. Profiled with immunoSEQ multiplex PCR; TCRdb holds only in-frame clones, not every one. The sample shows about 120,000 clones, and approximately 6.8% sits with its ten largest clones. Specimen: PBMCs. These receptors all come from a middle-aged man in good health and CMV-seropositive.

The chain combines TRBV5-6 with TRBJ2-1, with 7 bases lining up with TRBD2. The CDR3 has 14 residues. Germline V gives CDR1 SGHDT, CDR2 YYEEEE. With V trimmed by 4 bases and J by 5 bases, 6 bases remained unmatched. The CDR3 nucleotides read TGTGCCAGCAGCGGCGCGGGAGCCGACAATGAGCAGTTCTTC. Its translation: CASSGAGADNEQFF.

This chain uses TRBV2 with TRBJ1-2; D is perhaps TRBD1 (6 bases). The CDR3 covers 14 residues. V was trimmed by 7 bases and J by 3 bases, leaving 15 bases between them. Germline CDR1 reads SNHLY; CDR2 reads FYNNEI. CDR3 nucleotide sequence: TGTGCCAGCAACCCCCCACAGGGCTACTATGGCTACACCTTC. This encodes CASNPPQGYYGYTF. Full variable domain (rest looked up from reference TRBV2 and TRBJ1-2): EPEVTQTPSHQVTQMGQEVILRCVPISNHLYFYWYRQILGQKVEFLVSFYNNEISEKSEIFDDQFSVERPDGSNFTLKIRSTKLEDSAMYFCASNPPQGYYGYTFGSGTRLTVV.

The CDR3 reads CASSLVTGYEQYF. The CDR3 DNA reads as TGTGCCAGCAGCTTAGTGACAGGCTACGAGCAGTACTTC. V usage is TRBV7-6 and J usage is TRBJ2-7; possibly TRBD1 for D (6 bases). This CDR3 contains 13 residues. V was clipped by 1 base and J by 3 bases, with 7 bases between them. The germline gives CDR1 SGHVS, CDR2 FNYEAQ.

J is TRBJ2-5 and V is TRBV7-3; D is possibly TRBD2 (5 bases). The CDR3 contains 15 residues. Deletions cut 5 bases from V and 1 base from J, with 14 bases between. Germline values: CDR1 SGHTA, CDR2 FQGTGA. CDR3 coding DNA: TGTGCCAGCAGCCCGGAAAGCGGTAGCCAAGAGACCCAGTACTTC. Protein sequence: CASSPESGSQETQYF. Based on the CDR3 plus reference TRBV7-3 and TRBJ2-5, the full variable domain is GAGVSQTPSNKVTEKGKYVELRCDPISGHTALYWYRQSLGQGPEFLIYFQGTGAADDSGLPNDRFFAVRPEGSVSTLKIQRTERGDSAVYLCASSPESGSQETQYFGPGTRLLVL.

The V and J genes are TRBV5-6 and TRBJ2-7; tentatively, D is TRBD2 (5 bases). V lost 3 bases to trimming and J lost 0 bases, with 7 bases between them. Germline V gives CDR1 SGHDT, CDR2 YYEEEE. The CDR3 extends over 13 amino acids. The CDR3 loop reads CASSYGVSYEQYF. For the CDR3, the DNA is TGTGCCAGCAGCTACGGGGTCTCCTACGAGCAGTACTTC.

This sequence joins TRBV5-1 and TRBJ2-7; 10 bases line up with TRBD2. Germline V lookup: CDR1 SGHRS, CDR2 YFSETQ. V trimming: 1 base; J trimming: 5 bases; junction bases outside the gene matches: 3. This CDR3 comprises 14 residues. The CDR3 sequence: CASSLTSGNDEQYF. The CDR3 DNA is TGCGCCAGCAGCTTGACTAGCGGGAACGACGAGCAGTACTTC.

The V and J genes are TRBV7-2 and TRBJ2-5; D call uncertain. Germline CDR1 SGHTA, CDR2 FQGNSA. V lost 2 bases and J lost 8, with 9 bases in between. This CDR3 is built from 12 residues. The CDR3 nucleotides read TGTGCCAGCAGCTTATCCATAGAAACCCAGTACTTC. The encoded protein is CASSLSIETQYF.

The chain employs TRBV11-2 and TRBJ2-3; 7 bases align to TRBD1. CDR1 SGHAT and CDR2 FQNNGV come from the germline V gene. The CDR3 spans 16 residues. V lost 3 bases and J lost 0; bases outside the gene matches: 6. The CDR3, as DNA: TGTGCCAGCAGCTTCCTGACAGGGTTGAGCACAGATACGCAGTATTTT. This gives the protein CASSFLTGLSTDTQYF.

The CDR3 protein is CASSIPGAISGANVLTF. The CDR3 coding sequence is TGTGCCAGTAGTATACCAGGGGCCATCTCTGGGGCCAACGTCCTGACTTTC. J is TRBJ2-6 and V is TRBV19; possibly TRBD1 for D (6 bases). The CDR3 sequence is 17 residues long. CDR1 and CDR2 (germline): LNHDA, SQIVND (reference sequence). Deletions cut 2 bases from V and 0 bases from J, with 11 bases between.

The chain carries TRBV5-1 and TRBJ1-1; no firm D call. The CDR3 contains 14 residues. The germline V and J ends were trimmed by 3 bases and 1 base, with 10 bases remaining between them. Per germline, CDR1 SGHRS and CDR2 YFSETQ. CDR3 in DNA: TGCGCCAGCAGCTCCTTGACACCGAACACTGAAGCTTTCTTT. Translating gives CASSSLTPNTEAFF.

The chain couples TRBV29-1 to TRBJ1-1; 10 nucleotides line up with TRBD1. V was clipped by 4 bases and J by 5 bases; unmatched bases: 1. Per the germline V gene, CDR1 is SQVTM and CDR2 is ANQGSEA. This CDR3 has 12 residues. CDR3 DNA: TGCAGCGTTGGGGACAGGGGTACTGAAGCTTTCTTT. It codes for CSVGDRGTEAFF.

This rearrangement joins TRBV4-1 to TRBJ2-3, with 7 bases matching TRBD2. The trim removed 4 bases at V and 6 bases at J, leaving 13 bases unmatched. CDR3 size: 16 residues. Germline V gives CDR1 MGHRA, CDR2 YSYEKL. CDR3 DNA: TGCGCCAGCAGCCCCAACCGGGGAGGGCCAAGGGATACGCAGTATTTT. This encodes CASSPNRGGPRDTQYF.

This chain joins TRBV19 and TRBJ2-7; TRBD2 matches 9 bases. This CDR3 has 14 residues. V trimming: 7 bases; J trimming: 5 bases; junction bases outside the gene matches: 9. Per germline, CDR1 LNHDA and CDR2 SQIVND (reference sequence). DNA for the CDR3: TGTGCCAGTACCGTAGCGGGAGCTAGAAACGAGCAGTACTTC. It codes for CASTVAGARNEQYF.

This sequence joins TRBV5-1 and TRBJ1-5; TRBD1 might be the D (5 bases). Germline values: CDR1 SGHRS, CDR2 YFSETQ. The CDR3 consists of 15 residues. With 4 bases removed from V and 3 bases from J, the gap between germline ends came to 14 bases. The DNA for the CDR3 is TGCGCCAGCAGCCGCGAGGGACTTTACAATCAGCCCCAGCATTTT. Translation gives CASSREGLYNQPQHF.

The rearrangement joins TRBV27 to TRBJ2-2, with TRBD2 matching over 10 bases. V lost 4 bases, J lost 8 bases, and 13 bases stayed unmatched. This CDR3 spans 17 amino acids. The V gene's germline CDR1 is MNHEY and CDR2 SMNVEV (reference sequence). Written as DNA, the CDR3 is TGTGCCAGCAGTTCGTTACGGCTAGCGGGAGTGACTGGGGAGCTGTTTTTT. This encodes CASSSLRLAGVTGELFF.

The chain employs TRBV18 and TRBJ1-2; the match to TRBD1 covers 11 bases. CDR3 length: 18 amino acids. CDR1 is KGHSH and CDR2 is LQKENI in the germline V gene. The V and J ends lost 3 bases and 2 bases, in that order; junction bases with no gene match: 11. The CDR3 DNA follows: TGTGCCAGCTCACCGCCCTGGGACAGGGGGGTCAGAAACTATGGCTACACCTTC. It specifies CASSPPWDRGVRNYGYTF.

This chain joins TRBV6-1 and TRBJ2-7; D ambiguous. There are 14 residues in the CDR3. V lost 2 bases, J lost 3 bases, and 11 bases lay in between. Germline lookup yields CDR1 MNHNS and CDR2 SASEGT. The CDR3 is CASSEIVTVYEQYF. The CDR3 DNA follows: TGTGCCAGCAGTGAAATCGTTACAGTCTACGAGCAGTACTTC.

The V gene is TRBV19, the J gene TRBJ1-2; 8 bases line up with TRBD1. Germline loops: CDR1 LNHDA, CDR2 SQIVND (reference sequence). V shed 6 bases and J 2 bases; nucleotides not matched to a gene: 5. The CDR3 has 14 residues. This CDR3 is CASRGQGTNYGYTF. The CDR3 nucleotides are TGTGCCAGTAGAGGACAGGGTACGAACTATGGCTACACCTTC.

V is TRBV29-1 and J is TRBJ2-1; 7 bases fit TRBD2. J gave up 7 bases and V 6 bases, and 12 bases lay outside the gene matches. This CDR3 comprises 14 residues. Germline V gene data show CDR1 as SQVTM and CDR2 as ANQGSEA. Written as DNA, the CDR3 is TGCAGCGTCCCCCCCTCGGGAGGTCGAAATGAGCAGTTCTTC. Translating gives CSVPPSGGRNEQFF.

This chain joins TRBV25-1 and TRBJ2-3; D is possibly TRBD1 (5 bases). The germline V and J ends were trimmed by 3 bases and 2 bases, with 9 bases remaining between them. Germline V gene sequence: CDR1 MGHDK, CDR2 SYGVNS. The CDR3 contains 14 residues. The CDR3 bases are TGTGCCAGCAGTGACGTAGGGGCCACAGATACGCAGTATTTT. Translating it yields CASSDVGATDTQYF.

CDR3 sequence (DNA): TGTGCCAGCTCCCGGGGGAAGTACGAGCAGTACTTC. It codes for CASSRGKYEQYF. The chain employs TRBV7-9 and TRBJ2-7, with a possible D match to TRBD2 (6 bases). Deletions cut 8 bases from V and 4 bases from J, with 12 bases between. Germline loops: CDR1 SEHNR, CDR2 FQNEAQ (reference sequence). This CDR3 contains 12 residues.

This chain links TRBV30 with TRBJ2-5, with D perhaps matching TRBD2 (6 bases). The DNA end favors TRBJ2-7, so the J call may be wrong. The germline V gene encodes CDR1 GTSNPN and CDR2 SVGIG (reference sequence). CDR3 size: 14 residues. The CDR3 DNA follows: TGTGCCGGAGGGACTTCCATCTATTACTACGAGCAGTACTTC. Translated, it gives CAGGTSIYYYEQYF.

The chain uses TRBV2 and TRBJ2-7; 12 bases match TRBD1. The CDR3 contains 17 residues. Germline lookup yields CDR1 SNHLY and CDR2 FYNNEI. J lost 6 bases, V lost 4 bases, and 13 bases had no gene match. CDR3 region: CASSASGPGQGALEQYF. CDR3 DNA: TGTGCCAGCAGTGCGTCGGGCCCGGGACAGGGGGCACTCGAGCAGTACTTC. Combining the CDR3 with reference TRBV2 and TRBJ2-7 gives the whole variable domain EPEVTQTPSHQVTQMGQEVILRCVPISNHLYFYWYRQILGQKVEFLVSFYNNEISEKSEIFDDQFSVERPDGSNFTLKIRSTKLEDSAMYFCASSASGPGQGALEQYFGPGTRLTVT.

Comment on this clone: This CDR3 is also generated by other DNA sequences in the sample. This rearrangement joins TRBV6-5 to TRBJ2-7; weak D call: TRBD1 (5 bases). The CDR3 has 15 residues. V was shortened by 0 bases and J by 0 bases, with 9 bases between the two germline ends. CDR1 MNHEY and CDR2 SVGAGI come from the germline V gene. In DNA form, the CDR3 reads TGTGCCAGCAGTTACTCGCTTGACAGCTCCTACGAGCAGTACTTC. Its translation: CASSYSLDSSYEQYF.

The chain recombines TRBV28 with TRBJ1-5; 7 bases align to TRBD1. The CDR3 is made up of 15 amino acids. The germline V gene encodes CDR1 MDHEN and CDR2 SYDVKM. V dropped 4 bases and J dropped 7; count of bases not matched to a gene: 10. DNA of the CDR3: TGTGCCAGCAGTTCCTCCGGGACAGTATTCCAGCCCCAGCATTTT. As protein: CASSSSGTVFQPQHF. The variable domain in full, completed from reference TRBV28 and TRBJ1-5, reads DVKVTQSSRYLVKRTGEKVFLECVQDMDHENMFWYRQDPGLGLRLIYFSYDVKMKEKGDIPEGYSVSREKKERFSLILESASTNQTSMYLCASSSSGTVFQPQHFGDGTRLSIL.